These T cell receptor beta chains were read from a single sample in a study of blood T cell repertoires in COVID-19. TCRdb keeps only in-frame clones here, not all; method: immunoSEQ multiplex PCR. The sample holds some 96,000 clones, around 90% seen once. What was sequenced was peripheral blood. All receptors come from a human donor in a cohort sampled during active COVID-19. Both conserved end residues are part of each CDR3. D genes are given only for firm matches. Some rows have no size entry. The others give once, few or many, or a class for an expanded clone.

TRBV3-1/TRBV3-2	.	TRBD1	TRBJ2-7	TGTGCCAGCAGCCAGGAAGGGAGGACAGGGGCTTTCGAGCAGTACTTC	CASSQEGRTGAFEQYF
TRBV6-1	.	TRBD2	TRBJ2-6	TGTGCCAGCAGTGCTTTAACTAGCGGGAGTTTGTCTGGGGCCAACGTCCTGACTTTC	CASSALTSGSLSGANVLTF
TRBV7-9	.	TRBD1	TRBJ2-3	TGTGCCAGCAGCTTTACAGGGGGTTTCACAGATACGCAGTATTTT	CASSFTGGFTDTQYF
TRBV6-5	.	TRBD2	TRBJ2-7	TGTGCCAGCAGTCCCCAAGCGGGAATCAACGAGCAGTACTTC	CASSPQAGINEQYF
TRBV30	.	TRBD1	TRBJ1-3	TGTGCCTGGAGACCCAGACAGGGGAAAACAAACAGGGGTCCAAACACCATATATTTT	CAWRPRQGKTNRGPNTIYF
TRBV4-1	.	.	TRBJ2-1	TGCGCCAGCAGCCAAGGGTGGGCTTACAATGAGCAGTTCTTC	CASSQGWAYNEQFF
TRBV27	.	TRBD2	TRBJ2-1	TGTGCCAGCAAAGGGGGGACTAGCGGGAAGGTCTCCTACAATGAGCAGTTCTTC	CASKGGTSGKVSYNEQFF
TRBV7-2	.	TRBD2	TRBJ2-1	TGTGCCAGCAGCTCACTAGCGGCAAATGAGCAGTTCTTC	CASSSLAANEQFF
TRBV7-3	.	TRBD1	TRBJ2-2	TGTGCCAGCAGCTTTGCCGGGACAGGGACCACCGGGGAGCTGTTTTTT	CASSFAGTGTTGELFF
TRBV5-1	.	TRBD2	TRBJ2-3	TGCGCCAGCAGCTCCCCGGGACTACACCCAGATACGCAGTATTTT	CASSSPGLHPDTQYF
TRBV7-2	.	TRBD1	TRBJ2-1	TGTGCCAGCAGCCCGGACAGGGGGCGAGGAAATGAGCAGTTCTTC	CASSPDRGRGNEQFF
TRBV29-1	.	TRBD2	TRBJ2-7	TGCAGCGTTCCGCGGGGGGCGGGGGGCGAGCAGTACTTC	CSVPRGAGGEQYF
TRBV30	.	.	TRBJ2-5	TGTGCCTGGAGTGTACGAGGGAGAGAGACCCAGTACTTC	CAWSVRGRETQYF
TRBV20-1	.	TRBD2	TRBJ2-1	TGCAGTGCTAGTACTAGCGGGAGCCGCTCCCTCGATGAGCAGTTCTTC	CSASTSGSRSLDEQFF
TRBV5-1	.	TRBD1	TRBJ2-1	TGCGCCAGCAGCTCCAGACAGGGTTCCTACAATGAGCAGTTCTTC	CASSSRQGSYNEQFF
TRBV14	.	TRBD1	TRBJ2-2	TGTGCCAGCAGCCAGGAACCGGGACAGGGTACCACCGGGGAGCTGTTTTTT	CASSQEPGQGTTGELFF
TRBV7-2	.	.	TRBJ2-7	TGTGCCAGCAGCATAAGGGGCGCCCCCTCCTACGAGCAGTACTTC	CASSIRGAPSYEQYF
TRBV19	.	TRBD1	TRBJ2-2	TGTGCCAGTAGTATAAAGCCGGGACAGGGGACGGCATGGAACACCGGGGAGCTGTTTTTT	CASSIKPGQGTAWNTGELFF
TRBV6-1	.	.	TRBJ2-3	TGTGCCAGCAGTGCCCTTAGCGGCTCAGGCGGAGATACGCAGTATTTT	CASSALSGSGGDTQYF
TRBV12-3/TRBV12-4	few	TRBD1	TRBJ2-5	TGTGCCAGTGGGACAGGAGCAGAGACCCAGTACTTC	CASGTGAETQYF
TRBV15	.	TRBD2	TRBJ2-4	TGTGCCACCAGCAGATCCCCCCTAGCGGAACTAGCCAAAAACATTCAGTACTTC	CATSRSPLAELAKNIQYF
TRBV29-1	.	.	TRBJ2-3	TGCAGCGTTGAAGGGAGAGGGCAGAAAGACTTCAGCACAGATACGCAGTATTTT	CSVEGRGQKDFSTDTQYF
TRBV6-5	.	TRBD1	TRBJ2-4	TGTGCCAGCAGCCCGGGACAGTCGATAGACATTCAGTACTTC	CASSPGQSIDIQYF
TRBV9	.	TRBD1	TRBJ2-6	TGTGCCAGCAGTTACCGGGACAGGAACTCTGGGGCCAACGTCCTGACTTTC	CASSYRDRNSGANVLTF
TRBV5-1	.	TRBD1	TRBJ2-1	TGCGCCAGCAGCGAGAATCGACAGGGGTTGAATGAGCAGTTCTTC	CASSENRQGLNEQFF
TRBV5-1	.	.	TRBJ1-5	TGCGCCAGCAGCTTGGCCGGGGGGGAGCAGCCCCAGCATTTT	CASSLAGGEQPQHF
TRBV12-3/TRBV12-4	.	.	TRBJ2-1	TGTGCCAGCAGTCAGACGGGGTCAAATGAGCAGTTCTTC	CASSQTGSNEQFF
TRBV7-9	.	.	TRBJ2-1	TGTGCCAGCACTCTAGCGTTACCCCTATACAATGAGCAGTTCTTC	CASTLALPLYNEQFF
TRBV25-1	.	TRBD2	TRBJ2-3	TGTGCCAGCAGTGGCACGACTAGCGGGAGGGCCGACGATACGCAGTATTTT	CASSGTTSGRADDTQYF
TRBV3-1/TRBV3-2	.	TRBD1	TRBJ1-1	TGTGCCAGCAGCCCCCCGGGACAGTTGAACACTGAAGCTTTCTTT	CASSPPGQLNTEAFF
TRBV5-1	once	TRBD1	TRBJ1-2	TGCGCCAGCAGCTTGGAAGGGCAGGGGGCAGGTGGCTACACCTTC	CASSLEGQGAGGYTF
TRBV7-2	.	.	TRBJ2-3	TGTGCCAGCAGCCCGCGATACAGGCAGACTAGCACAGATACGCAGTATTTT	CASSPRYRQTSTDTQYF
TRBV7-9	.	TRBD2	TRBJ2-1	TGTGCCAGCATCGGGACTAGCGGGAGATTAGATGAGCAGTTCTTC	CASIGTSGRLDEQFF
TRBV11-2	.	.	TRBJ1-5	TGTGCCAGCAGCTTAAACATAAATCAGCCCCAGCATTTT	CASSLNINQPQHF
TRBV4-1	.	TRBD2	TRBJ2-4	TGCGCCAGCAGCCGGGGACTAGCGGGAGGACGAACCAAAAACATTCAGTACTTC	CASSRGLAGGRTKNIQYF
TRBV28	.	TRBD2	TRBJ2-7	TGTGCCAGCACCGGAGGCGGGAGCCACTCCTACGAGCAGTACTTC	CASTGGGSHSYEQYF
TRBV4-3	.	.	TRBJ2-4	TGCGCCAGCAGCCAAAAGACAGGAAACATTCAGTACTTC	CASSQKTGNIQYF
TRBV30	.	TRBD2	TRBJ2-1	TGTGCCTGGAGTGCCCAGAGACTAGCGGGAGGGCATGGGACCCAGCAGTTCTTC	CAWSAQRLAGGHGTQQFF
TRBV12-5	.	TRBD2	TRBJ2-2	TGTGCTAGTTCGACGGGACTAGCGGGAGGGGCCGGGAAGCTGTTTTTT	CASSTGLAGGAGKLFF
TRBV7-3	many	.	TRBJ1-3	TGTGCCAGCAGCCATTCCTCGGGGGGTGACTCTGGAAACACCATATATTTT	CASSHSSGGDSGNTIYF
TRBV28	.	TRBD1	TRBJ1-2	TGTGCCAGCACCAGACAGGGGTGGGATTCGGATGGCTACACCTTC	CASTRQGWDSDGYTF